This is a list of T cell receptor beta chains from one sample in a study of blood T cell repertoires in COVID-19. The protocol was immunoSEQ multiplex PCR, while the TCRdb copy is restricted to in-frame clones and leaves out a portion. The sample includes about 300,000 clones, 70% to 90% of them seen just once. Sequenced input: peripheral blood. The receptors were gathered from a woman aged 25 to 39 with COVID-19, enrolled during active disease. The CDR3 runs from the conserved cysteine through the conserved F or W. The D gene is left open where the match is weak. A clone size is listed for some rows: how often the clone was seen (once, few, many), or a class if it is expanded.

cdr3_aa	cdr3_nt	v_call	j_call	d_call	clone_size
CASSIVTGEKLFF	TGTGCCAGTAGTATAGTAACAGGGGAAAAACTGTTTTTT	TRBV19	TRBJ1-4	NA	NA
CATSDSRGGPYNEQFF	TGTGCCACCAGTGATTCCCGGGGGGGCCCATACAATGAGCAGTTCTTC	TRBV24-1	TRBJ2-1	TRBD2	NA
CASTLIRGRAYYGYTF	TGTGCCAGCACCTTAATTCGGGGGAGGGCTTACTATGGCTACACCTTC	TRBV5-6	TRBJ1-2	NA	NA
CASSVGGSSGNTIYF	TGTGCCAGCAGCGTAGGAGGAAGCTCTGGAAACACCATATATTTT	TRBV9	TRBJ1-3	NA	NA
CASSQGNEKLFF	TGTGCCAGCAGTCAGGGAAATGAAAAACTGTTTTTT	TRBV12-3/TRBV12-4	TRBJ1-4	NA	NA
CAISDEANTEAFF	TGTGCCATCAGTGATGAGGCGAACACTGAAGCTTTCTTT	TRBV10-3	TRBJ1-1	NA	NA
CASGRPDRVNTEAFF	TGTGCTAGTGGTCGTCCGGACAGAGTAAACACTGAAGCTTTCTTT	TRBV12-5	TRBJ1-1	NA	NA
CASSQTGNTEAFF	TGCGCCAGCAGCCAAACGGGGAACACTGAAGCTTTCTTT	TRBV4-1	TRBJ1-1	NA	NA
CSVEGDRVVSGYTF	TGCAGCGTTGAAGGGGACAGGGTGGTGTCGGGCTACACCTTC	TRBV29-1	TRBJ1-2	TRBD1	NA
CASSFQDISQLGYTF	TGTGCCAGCAGTTTCCAGGACATTTCTCAGCTGGGCTACACCTTC	TRBV6-5	TRBJ1-2	NA	NA
CASSQRTGTYEQYF	TGTGCCAGCAGCCAGAGGACAGGGACCTACGAGCAGTACTTC	TRBV6-5	TRBJ2-7	TRBD1	once
CASSELRETQYF	TGTGCCAGCAGTGAACTGCGGGAGACCCAGTACTTC	TRBV25-1	TRBJ2-5	NA	NA
CASIADSQDTDTQYF	TGTGCCAGCATCGCCGACAGTCAGGACACAGATACGCAGTATTTT	TRBV27	TRBJ2-3	NA	NA
CASVTETNTEAFF	TGTGCCAGTGTGACAGAGACGAACACTGAAGCTTTCTTT	TRBV19	TRBJ1-1	NA	NA
CASSLHTSNTEAFF	TGCGCCAGCAGCTTACACACCTCGAACACTGAAGCTTTCTTT	TRBV5-1	TRBJ1-1	NA	NA
CASSLVAGTDTQYF	TGCGCCAGCAGCTTGGTGGCCGGGACAGATACGCAGTATTTT	TRBV5-1	TRBJ2-3	NA	NA
CASSEKDRGRYNSPLHF	TGTGCCAGCAGTGAGAAAGACAGGGGCCGCTATAATTCACCCCTCCACTTT	TRBV2	TRBJ1-6	TRBD1	NA
CASSDELAGGQQETQYF	TGTGCCAGCAGTGACGAACTAGCGGGGGGGCAACAAGAGACCCAGTACTTC	TRBV2	TRBJ2-5	TRBD2	NA
CASSLVSGTAAFF	TGTGCCAGCAGCTTAGTTTCTGGGACAGCCGCTTTCTTT	TRBV7-8	TRBJ1-1	TRBD1	NA
CASSLSSGPNEKLFF	TGTGCCAGCAGCTTATCCTCAGGGCCTAATGAAAAACTGTTTTTT	TRBV7-9	TRBJ1-4	NA	NA
CASSYPLSRQGGTEAFF	TGTGCCAGCAGTTATCCGTTGTCCCGACAGGGTGGCACTGAAGCTTTCTTT	TRBV6-2/TRBV6-3	TRBJ1-1	TRBD1	NA
CASSVEGAITEAFF	TGTGCCAGCAGCGTAGAAGGGGCGATCACTGAAGCTTTCTTT	TRBV9	TRBJ1-1	NA	NA
CASSLAGLAGSNEQFF	TGTGCCAGCAGCTTAGCGGGACTAGCGGGGTCTAATGAGCAGTTCTTC	TRBV11-2	TRBJ2-1	TRBD2	NA
CASSLRGTSAYNEQFF	TGTGCCAGCAGCCTCAGAGGGACTAGCGCCTACAATGAGCAGTTCTTC	TRBV11-3	TRBJ2-1	TRBD2	NA
CSVRGQGNQPQHF	TGCAGCGTCCGCGGACAGGGAAATCAGCCCCAGCATTTT	TRBV29-1	TRBJ1-5	TRBD1	NA
CASSWADYGYTF	TGTGCCAGCAGTTGGGCAGACTATGGCTACACCTTC	TRBV12-3/TRBV12-4	TRBJ1-2	NA	NA
CASSRGRVTANTGELFF	TGTGCCAGCAGTCGAGGCCGGGTGACAGCGAACACCGGGGAGCTGTTTTTT	TRBV7-9	TRBJ2-2	NA	few
CASSELPKSTLSGNTIYF	TGTGCCAGCTCAGAATTACCCAAATCTACCCTTTCTGGAAACACCATATATTTT	TRBV18	TRBJ1-3	NA	NA
CASSQEGLAGPTDTQYF	TGCGCCAGCAGCCAAGAGGGTCTAGCGGGACCCACAGATACGCAGTATTTT	TRBV4-1	TRBJ2-3	TRBD2	NA
CASSFNRVPNEKLFF	TGTGCCAGCAGCTTCAACAGGGTACCTAATGAAAAACTGTTTTTT	TRBV7-2	TRBJ1-4	NA	NA
CASSLTYQETQYF	TGTGCCAGCAGCTTAACCTACCAAGAGACCCAGTACTTC	TRBV7-3	TRBJ2-5	NA	once
CASSYSISGGGEKLFF	TGTGCCAGCAGTTACTCGATTAGCGGAGGAGGTGAAAAACTGTTTTTT	TRBV6-5	TRBJ1-4	NA	NA
CASSETVNYGYTF	TGTGCCAGCAGTGAAACGGTTAACTATGGCTACACCTTC	TRBV2	TRBJ1-2	NA	once
CASSSPTPNEQFF	TGTGCCAGCAGCTCCCCTACCCCCAATGAGCAGTTCTTC	TRBV7-9	TRBJ2-1	NA	NA
CASSLDLAEFANTGELFF	TGTGCCAGCAGTTTGGATCTAGCCGAGTTCGCGAACACCGGGGAGCTGTTTTTT	TRBV27	TRBJ2-2	NA	NA
CASSLTSGGPETQYF	TGTGCCAGCAGTTTAACTAGCGGGGGTCCAGAGACCCAGTACTTC	TRBV6-5	TRBJ2-5	TRBD2	NA
CASSLPTGGAHGYTF	TGTGCCAGCAGCCTTCCGACAGGGGGCGCCCATGGCTACACCTTC	TRBV5-4	TRBJ1-2	TRBD1	NA
CAWSGSAGMDQPQHF	TGTGCCTGGAGTGGGTCGGCAGGGATGGATCAGCCCCAGCATTTT	TRBV30	TRBJ1-5	NA	NA
CASSQPSGYTF	TGTGCCAGCAGCCAACCTAGTGGCTACACCTTC	TRBV3-1/TRBV3-2	TRBJ1-2	NA	NA
CASTRQGAYEQYF	TGTGCCAGCACCAGACAGGGGGCATACGAGCAGTACTTC	TRBV11-3	TRBJ2-7	TRBD1	NA
CASTPWDSLYGYTF	TGTGCCAGCACCCCCTGGGACAGTTTATATGGCTACACCTTC	TRBV7-9	TRBJ1-2	TRBD1	NA
CASSLTGGSLGEAFF	TGTGCCAGCAGCTTGACGGGCGGGTCCCTTGGGGAAGCTTTCTTT	TRBV5-4	TRBJ1-1	NA	NA
CASSRQRTGDYTF	TGCGCCAGCAGCCGCCAAAGGACAGGGGACTACACCTTC	TRBV4-1	TRBJ1-2	TRBD1	NA
CASSVATTGTGNYGYTF	TGTGCCAGCAGCGTAGCTACCACAGGGACAGGGAACTATGGCTACACCTTC	TRBV9	TRBJ1-2	TRBD1	NA
CASSFDRFEKLFF	TGCGCCAGCAGCTTTGACAGGTTTGAAAAACTGTTTTTT	TRBV4-1	TRBJ1-4	NA	NA